The present TCR beta chain was sequenced within a study of blood T cells in healthy people across ages. The amount of total RNA extracted per sample was at least 6 micrograms. Sample-barcoded 5' priming and a J-beta primer mix drove a second PCR of about 6 to 12 cycles. MiXCR was run by TCRdb on the 5' RACE reads, yielding one entry per CDR3 protein. The table has about 2 million distinct CDR3 sequences, about 49% seen once. The CDR3 sequence is 13 residues long. V gave up 5 bases and J gave up 8 bases, with 15 bases separating them. Per the germline V gene, CDR1 is PRHDT and CDR2 is FYEKMQ (reference sequence).

V gene TRBV13 combines with J gene TRBJ1-2, with TRBD1 as a possible D gene (5 bases). This sequence originates from a woman aged 40 to 50 in good health. The sequencing input was blood. CDR3 in amino acids: CASSPQGGEGYTF. The CDR3 DNA is TGTGCCAGCAGCCCTCAGGGTGGCGAGGGCTACACCTTC.